This TCR beta chain was captured by sequencing in a study of T cells in women clearing cervical HPV infection. Some clones are missing from TCRdb's copy, which holds only in-frame ones; the method was immunoSEQ multiplex PCR. This listing includes about 32,000 clones. The sequenced sample consisted of blood buffy coat. This sequence was found in a woman aged 18 to 69 with a cervical HPV16 infection that either progressed to CIN3+ or cleared (not recorded which).

The CDR3 region is CASSSGLAGVDTQYF. CDR3 DNA, as far as it was read: TGTGCCAGCAGTTCCGGACTAGCGGGGGTAGATACG. The chain couples TRBV12-3 or TRBV12-4 to TRBJ2-3; 13 bases fit TRBD2. The read comes to an end 3 residues before the CDR3 does, leaving the germline J gene to fill in the end. This CDR3 is built from 15 residues. The V segment lost 4 bases and the J segment 5 bases; nucleotides outside the gene matches: 3.